The source of this TCR beta chain is a study of cytomegalovirus exposure and HLA in healthy donors (dated by TCRdb to 2017 to 2019). As for the study more broadly: According to an earlier analysis of several hundred of the donors, about 179 million T cells yielded over 90 million unique TCR beta sequences and approximately 280 Gb of sequence data. Among the approximately 430 genotyped donors, around 81% belonged to the genetic ancestry cluster associated with self-reported Caucasian donors. A separate validation cohort of over a hundred different subjects was used in addition to the approximately 610-subject first cohort. The number of donors typed differed by locus, with about 629-630 for A, B, C, DRB1 and DQB1, about 500 for DQA1, 600 to 610 for DPA1, and some 440 for DPB1. Genome-wide SNP genotypes for about 65% of the roughly 700 donors were used in a later genetic analysis, which treated that subset as a discovery cohort. Across approximately 400 genotyped donors of the cohort, an average of approximately 240,000 unique TCR beta nucleotide sequences per donor were sequenced, and approximately 17% of those sequences were non-productive. An early release covering roughly 580 HLA-typed donors comprised about 310 gigabases of sequencing data and roughly 86 million unique TCR sequences. In a later analysis, previously published TCR beta repertoires from 550 to 700 donors were re-analyzed and high-resolution HLA genotyping was added so that TCR occurrence patterns could be studied. Every discovery cohort repertoire had been produced on one sequencing platform. Rather than drawing on any new phenotypic data, the later analysis identified candidate immune exposures from TCR beta sequences and the way those sequences occurred across donors. Using immunosequencing, the study profiled T cell repertoires from roughly 650 subjects and related those repertoires to cytomegalovirus serostatus. In an earlier analysis of 500 to 650 of the donors, high-throughput TCR beta sequencing was used to judge whether each TCR beta V gene segment behaved as functional or pseudogenic. The study aimed to test whether cataloging public T cell receptors could reveal signatures of past pathogen exposure. To predict cytomegalovirus infection status, the study brought together high-throughput TCR immunosequencing, statistical association of individual TCRs with disease status, and machine learning. Several DR-DQ haplotypes were handled as single units for association and clustering because linkage in the cohort was strong. Alongside the repertoire data, information on donor age, sex, ethnicity and CMV serostatus was compiled. Class I and class II HLA loci were covered by the typing at four-digit resolution. The research as a whole found: Most TCR sequences were observed very rarely across donors, whereas some public TCRs were present in many individuals. In vitro tests confirmed that a few of the cytomegalovirus-associated TCR beta chains recognize cytomegalovirus antigens. A further reported finding was that TCR beta sequences accurately predicted the HLA-A and HLA-B alleles for most subjects in the first cohort. A later analysis found that most CMV-associated TCR beta chains appeared HLA-restricted, with HLA associations seemingly driven largely by CMV exposure. The classifier was reported to diagnose cytomegalovirus status with high specificity and sensitivity in both the original and validation cohorts. An association between a missense DCLRE1C variant and V-gene and J-gene trimming of TCR beta chains was found in a later genetic analysis and replicated in an independent cohort. When HLA alleles, especially DR and DQ, strongly co-occurred, attributing TCR associations to individual alleles was difficult. A cluster of highly shared sequence variants was judged likely to be a technical artifact of the sequencing pipeline. At a false discovery rate of 0.05, a later analysis linked roughly 17,000 TCR beta sequences to specific HLA alleles. The only immune exposure information available for the cohort was CMV serostatus. According to a later genetic analysis, donors in an Asian-associated ancestry cluster had fewer N-insertions in productive TCRs than the approximately 630-donor mean. In an earlier analysis of some 550 of the donors, most TCR beta V segments were observed in productive rearrangements about 90% or about 30% of the time, broadly matching IMGT annotations. According to a later analysis, parvovirus B19, influenza, CMV and Epstein-Barr virus appeared linked to several top co-occurrence clusters. Sequencing depth was assumed to be roughly uniform across donors in the presence/absence analyses, though that assumption may not hold. In the study, 150 to 200 TCR beta chains were listed as associated with cytomegalovirus. In a later analysis, HLA-associated TCR beta chains were found to be more clonally expanded and to have lower generation probabilities than equally common non-associated chains. Because HLA typing was unavailable for some donors at each locus, only the typed subset was used in association tests. Correlated functional status among segregating V segments might be attributable to linkage disequilibrium, but an unknown experimental factor could not be ruled out. Because counts were too low, seventeen rarely observed V segments, including chromosome 9 orphons, were excluded from the earlier analysis of several hundred of the donors. Only TCR beta chains were sequenced in this cohort, and the absence of alpha or paired-chain data limited detectable features. In a later analysis, TCR association rates were found to vary across HLA loci, with the most associated TCRs seen for DRB1 alleles and the fewest for HLA-C alleles. The authors suggested that the approach could potentially be extended to other disease states and immunological phenotypes.

This clone was seen more than once but under ten times. The target of this receptor is not known. The input lacks base qualities; no much larger clone sits a single base away. The library was generated by the immunoSEQ multiplex PCR assay. A mixture of 60 forward primers for TCR Vbeta segments and 13 reverse primers for TCR Jbeta segments was used in the multiplex PCR. A multiplex PCR assay on genomic DNA amplified the CDR3 region of rearranged TCR beta genes. Amplified TCR beta libraries were sequenced as 87-base-pair reads on the Illumina HiSeq System. From the authors' description of their analysis: A later analysis counted approximately 74 million unique TCR beta chains across the roughly 700 repertoires, and 10 million to 12 million of these chains were shared by at least two donors. Raw reads were error-corrected and collapsed into unique sequences with a nearest-neighbor algorithm that merged closely related sequences to remove PCR and sequencing errors. V, D and J gene segments were assigned by aligning CDR3 sequences to IMGT reference sequences. For a sequence to be retained, a match of at least six nucleotides was required to both a V gene segment and a J gene segment. Rearrangements were called productive when the CDR3 lacked stop codons and stayed in frame with V and J; all others were non-productive. Following IMGT convention, CDR3 was defined as the stretch from the second conserved V-encoded cysteine to the conserved J-encoded phenylalanine. The earlier analysis of a few hundred of the donors excluded sequences that lacked an unambiguous match to a single V gene segment. In an earlier analysis of approximately 560 of the donors, a V segment was called functional when productive rearrangements were above 56.7%, and segregating when the standard deviation between donors exceeded 5%. A statistical classification framework was built for diagnosing cytomegalovirus status from the catalog of TCR beta chain sequences. In a later analysis, TCR nucleotide sequences were compared against IMGT/GENE-DB human TR gene sequences so that V and J genes could be assigned. Using the TCRdist pipeline, a later analysis assigned CDR3 sequences along with most-parsimonious VDJ recombination scenarios. In a later analysis, each TCR beta chain was defined by its CDR3 amino acid sequence together with its V-gene family, and reads without a unique V-gene family were excluded. In a later analysis, approximately 640 highly shared, low-generation-probability nucleotide sequences were removed to address suspected cross-contamination and a sequencing artifact. For each public chain, a later analysis derived a clonal expansion index from normalized ranks of inferred template counts within each repertoire. A later analysis computed generation probabilities with a VDJ recombination model fitted to out-of-frame rearrangements, and checked the results against IGoR. In a later analysis, TCR-TCR, TCR-HLA and TCR-CMV co-occurrence was scored with hypergeometric tests, and a repertoire-size bias correction was applied to TCR pairs. In a later analysis, false discovery rates were estimated by permuting HLA or CMV assignments 20 times. In a later analysis, co-occurring TCRs were grouped with DBSCAN, and TCRdist sequence similarity was added when clustering was performed within HLA-allele-positive subsets. Co-occurrence clustering excluded repertoires with fewer than 30,000 or more than 120,000 public chains, plus five with anomalous nucleotide sharing. The table was pulled from immuneACCESS by TCRdb, which kept in-frame rearrangements only. Such tables lose some clones; where checked, under half of the loss comes from unresolved V genes, and the rest has no known cause. V and J calls and clone size follow that table, whereas D and trimming were derived from the DNA. Present in this sample are some 140,000 clones, approximately 87% of which were seen just once. Of the sample, less than 2% is held by the ten largest clones.

The cohort comprised hundreds of healthy bone marrow donors. All cohort members were sampled while nominally healthy, although unrecorded immune exposures were likely present. The donor was CMV seronegative and was included in the group of a few hundred seronegative cohort members. Each donor provided a peripheral blood sample, and peripheral blood mononuclear cells were used for TCR beta sequencing. Genomic DNA was extracted from the blood cell samples with the Qiagen DNeasy Blood Extraction Kit. This receptor was obtained from a man aged 40-50 years in good health and CMV-seronegative. Sequenced sample: PBMCs.

The CDR3 in this case is CASRRLAGSYEQYF. The sequence in DNA is TGTGCCAGTAGGAGACTAGCGGGAAGTTACGAGCAGTACTTC. The sequence joins TRBV19 to TRBJ2-7, with 11 bases in between that match TRBD2. The CDR3 has 14 amino acids, counting the end cysteine and phenylalanine. Only CDR3 DNA is held: 42 bases, read in frame from base 1. V has 6 bases trimmed and J has 4 bases trimmed; junction bases matching no gene number 5. In the germline V gene (reference sequence), CDR1 corresponds to LNHDA and CDR2 to SQIVND.